This passage covers 2 T cell receptor beta chains from one sample sequenced in a study of blood T cells in healthy people across ages. Primed by a sample-barcoded 5' primer and a J-beta primer mix, a second PCR proceeded for 7 to 11 cycles. MiXCR was run by TCRdb on the 5' RACE reads, yielding one entry per CDR3 protein. The sample consists of 600,000 to 900,000 distinct CDR3 sequences, roughly 24% of them appearing once. This sample was shared with a second study, whose subject was T cells of mothers and their children.

Sequenced sample: blood. These receptors came from a boy younger than 18 in good health.

The chain combines TRBV6-5 with TRBJ2-3; TRBD2 agrees at 13 bases. Losses at the gene ends were 6 bases for V and 11 bases for J; bases not matched to a gene: 5. This CDR3 contains 13 residues. CDR1 is MNHEY and CDR2 is SVGAGI in the germline V gene. CDR3 bases: TGTGCCAGCAGCCTCAGGACTAGCGGGGGGCAGTATTTT. Translating it yields CASSLRTSGGQYF.

This clonotype was counted a few times. V is TRBV20-1 and J is TRBJ2-7, with 8 bases that match TRBD1. The CDR3 is 15 amino acids. Losses at the gene ends were 6 bases for V and 3 bases for J; bases not matched to a gene: 13. Germline lookup yields CDR1 DFQATT and CDR2 SNEGSKA (reference sequence). The CDR3 DNA reads as TGCAGTGCCAACCTAAGACAGGGGACAAACTACGAGCAGTACTTC. Amino acid sequence: CSANLRQGTNYEQYF.